This T cell receptor beta chain was documented in a study of shared clonotypes between healthy human individuals. Study findings and constraints: Sampling involved blood alone; tissue repertoires likely differ.

V gave up 6 bases and J gave up 0 bases, with 15 bases separating them. CDR1 is MDHEN, CDR2 SYDVKM, per germline. This CDR3 comprises 16 residues. Healthy HIV-negative adults without recent acute infections or vaccinations served as donors. All participating donors were Caucasian adults from Nashville, Tennessee. Details on this clone: The antigen remains unidentified.

This was a deep-level run. The method was immunoSEQ multiplex PCR; TCRdb's version includes in-frame clones alone and lacks a portion of them. The sample has hundreds of thousands of clones, roughly four fifths seen once. The V gene is TRBV28, the J gene TRBJ1-5; D remains ambiguous. The sequenced material came from PBMCs. The sequence was collected from a middle-aged woman in good health. Some clones in this sample may be carry-over from other donors' samples. The DNA of the CDR3 is TGTGCCAGCAGCCCCTCGGACCTCTATAGCAATCAGCCCCAGCATTTT. Encoded protein: CASSPSDLYSNQPQHF.